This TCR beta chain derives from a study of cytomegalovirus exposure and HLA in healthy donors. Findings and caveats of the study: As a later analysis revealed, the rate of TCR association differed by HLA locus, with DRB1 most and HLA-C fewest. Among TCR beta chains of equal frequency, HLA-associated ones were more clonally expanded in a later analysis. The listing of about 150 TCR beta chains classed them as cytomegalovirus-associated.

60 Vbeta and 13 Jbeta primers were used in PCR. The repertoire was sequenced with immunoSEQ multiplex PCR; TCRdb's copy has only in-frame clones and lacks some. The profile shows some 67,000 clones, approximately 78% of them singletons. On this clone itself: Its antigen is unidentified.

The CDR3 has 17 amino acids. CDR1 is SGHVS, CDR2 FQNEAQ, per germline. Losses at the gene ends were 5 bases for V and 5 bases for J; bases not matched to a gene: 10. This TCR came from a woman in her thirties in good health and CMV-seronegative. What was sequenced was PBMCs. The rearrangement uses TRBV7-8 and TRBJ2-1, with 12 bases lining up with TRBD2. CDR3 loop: CASSLLPLAGGNNEQFF. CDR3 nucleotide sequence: TGTGCCAGCAGCCTGCTGCCCCTAGCGGGGGGGAACAATGAGCAGTTCTTC.